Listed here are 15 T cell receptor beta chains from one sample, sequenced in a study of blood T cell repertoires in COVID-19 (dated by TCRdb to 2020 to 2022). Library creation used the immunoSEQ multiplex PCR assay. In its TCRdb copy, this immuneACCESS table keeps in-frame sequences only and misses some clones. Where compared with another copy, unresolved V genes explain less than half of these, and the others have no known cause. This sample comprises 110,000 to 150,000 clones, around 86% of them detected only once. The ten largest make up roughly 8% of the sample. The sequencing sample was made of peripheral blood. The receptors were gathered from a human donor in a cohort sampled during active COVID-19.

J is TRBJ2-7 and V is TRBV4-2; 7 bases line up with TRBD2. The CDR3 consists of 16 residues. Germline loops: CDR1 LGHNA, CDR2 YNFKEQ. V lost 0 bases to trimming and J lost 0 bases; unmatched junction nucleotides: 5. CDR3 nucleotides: TGTGCCAGCAGCCAAGAATTGGGGGGGACCTCCTACGAGCAGTACTTC. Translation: CASSQELGGTSYEQYF.

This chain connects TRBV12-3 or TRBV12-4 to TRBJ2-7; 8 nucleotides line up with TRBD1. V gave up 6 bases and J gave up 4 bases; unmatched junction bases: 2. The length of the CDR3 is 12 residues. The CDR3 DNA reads TGTGCCAGCAGCAGGACAGGGTACGAGCAGTACTTC. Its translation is CASSRTGYEQYF.

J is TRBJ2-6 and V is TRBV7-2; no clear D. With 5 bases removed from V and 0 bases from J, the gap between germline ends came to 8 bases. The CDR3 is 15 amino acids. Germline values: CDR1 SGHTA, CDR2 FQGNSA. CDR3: CASSQQSSGANVLTF. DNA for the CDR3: TGTGCCAGCAGCCAACAGAGCTCTGGGGCCAACGTCCTGACTTTC.

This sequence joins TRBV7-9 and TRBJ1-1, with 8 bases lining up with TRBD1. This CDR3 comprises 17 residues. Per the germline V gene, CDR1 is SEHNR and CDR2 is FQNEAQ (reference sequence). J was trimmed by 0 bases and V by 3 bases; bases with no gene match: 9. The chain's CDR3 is CASSFTTGDGLNTEAFF. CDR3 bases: TGTGCCAGCAGCTTCACGACAGGGGACGGTTTGAACACTGAAGCTTTCTTT.

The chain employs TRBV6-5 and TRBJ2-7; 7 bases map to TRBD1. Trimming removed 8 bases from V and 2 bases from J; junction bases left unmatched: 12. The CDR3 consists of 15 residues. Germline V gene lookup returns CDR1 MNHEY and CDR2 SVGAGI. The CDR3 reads CASSGRTGVPYEQYF. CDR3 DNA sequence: TGTGCCAGCTCCGGTCGTACAGGGGTCCCCTACGAGCAGTACTTC.

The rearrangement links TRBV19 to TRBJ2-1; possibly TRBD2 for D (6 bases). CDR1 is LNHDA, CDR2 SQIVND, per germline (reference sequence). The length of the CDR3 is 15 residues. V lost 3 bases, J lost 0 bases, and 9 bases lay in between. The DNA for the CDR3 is TGTGCCAGTAGTATTTCCGGGAGCTCCTACAATGAGCAGTTCTTC. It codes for CASSISGSSYNEQFF.

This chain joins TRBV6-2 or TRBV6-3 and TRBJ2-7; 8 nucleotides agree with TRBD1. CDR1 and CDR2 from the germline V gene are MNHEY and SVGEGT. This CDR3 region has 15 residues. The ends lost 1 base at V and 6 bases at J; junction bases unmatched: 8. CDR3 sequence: CASSYFAGGRFEQYF. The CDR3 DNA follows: TGTGCCAGCAGTTACTTCGCAGGGGGCAGGTTCGAGCAGTACTTC.

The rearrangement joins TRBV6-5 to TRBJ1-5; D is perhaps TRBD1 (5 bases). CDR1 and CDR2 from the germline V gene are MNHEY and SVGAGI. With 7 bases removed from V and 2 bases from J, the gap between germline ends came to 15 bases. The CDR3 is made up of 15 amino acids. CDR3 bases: TGTGCCAGCACTCCCCCAGCGACAGGCAATCAGCCCCAGCATTTT. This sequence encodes CASTPPATGNQPQHF.

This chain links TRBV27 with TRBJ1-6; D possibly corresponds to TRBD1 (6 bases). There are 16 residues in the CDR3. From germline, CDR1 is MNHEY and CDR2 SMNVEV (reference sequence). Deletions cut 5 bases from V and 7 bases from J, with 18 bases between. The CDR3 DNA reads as TGTGCCAGCAGTCTCCGGGACATGATCGAGAATTCACCCCTCCACTTT. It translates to CASSLRDMIENSPLHF.

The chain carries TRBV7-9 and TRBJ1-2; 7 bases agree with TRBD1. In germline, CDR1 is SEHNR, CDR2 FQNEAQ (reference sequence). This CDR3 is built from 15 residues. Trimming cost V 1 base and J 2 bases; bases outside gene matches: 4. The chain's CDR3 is CASSLGQGDNYGYTF. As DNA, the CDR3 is TGTGCCAGCAGCTTAGGACAGGGTGACAACTATGGCTACACCTTC.

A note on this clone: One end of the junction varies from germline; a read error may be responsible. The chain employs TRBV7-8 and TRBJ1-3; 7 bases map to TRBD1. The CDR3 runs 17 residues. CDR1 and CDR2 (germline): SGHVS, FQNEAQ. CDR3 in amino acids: CASRLGGGVSSGNTIYF. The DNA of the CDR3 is TGTGCCAGCAGATTAGGGGGCGGGGTCTCCTCTGGAAACACCATATATTTT.

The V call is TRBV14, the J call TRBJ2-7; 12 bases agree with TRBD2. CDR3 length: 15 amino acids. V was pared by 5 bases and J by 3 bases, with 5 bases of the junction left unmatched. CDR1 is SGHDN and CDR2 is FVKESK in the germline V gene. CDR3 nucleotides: TGTGCCAGCAGCTTCGGACTAGCGGGAAACTACGAGCAGTACTTC. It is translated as CASSFGLAGNYEQYF. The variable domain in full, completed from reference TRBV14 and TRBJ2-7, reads EAGVTQFPSHSVIEKGQTVTLRCDPISGHDNLYWYRRVMGKEIKFLLHFVKESKQDESGMPNNRFLAERTGGTYSTLKVQPAELEDSGVYFCASSFGLAGNYEQYFGPGTRLTVT.

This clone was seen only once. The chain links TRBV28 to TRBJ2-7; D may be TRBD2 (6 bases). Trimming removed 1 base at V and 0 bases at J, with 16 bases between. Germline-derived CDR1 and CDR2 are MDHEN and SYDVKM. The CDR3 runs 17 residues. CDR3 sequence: CASSLLRWETSSYEQYF. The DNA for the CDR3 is TGTGCCAGCAGTTTATTACGCTGGGAGACTAGCTCCTACGAGCAGTACTTC.

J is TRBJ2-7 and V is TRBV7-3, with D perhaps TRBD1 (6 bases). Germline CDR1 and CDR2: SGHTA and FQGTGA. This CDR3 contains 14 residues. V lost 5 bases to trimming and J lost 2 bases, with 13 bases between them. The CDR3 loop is CASSPTGQAYEQYF. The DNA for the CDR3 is TGTGCCAGCAGCCCTACAGGGCAGGCCTACGAGCAGTACTTC.

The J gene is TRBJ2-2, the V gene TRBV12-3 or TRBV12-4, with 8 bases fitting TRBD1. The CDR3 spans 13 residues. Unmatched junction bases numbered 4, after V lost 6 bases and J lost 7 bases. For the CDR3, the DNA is TGTGCCAGCAGGGCGACAGGGGACGGGGAGCTGTTTTTT. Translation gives CASRATGDGELFF.